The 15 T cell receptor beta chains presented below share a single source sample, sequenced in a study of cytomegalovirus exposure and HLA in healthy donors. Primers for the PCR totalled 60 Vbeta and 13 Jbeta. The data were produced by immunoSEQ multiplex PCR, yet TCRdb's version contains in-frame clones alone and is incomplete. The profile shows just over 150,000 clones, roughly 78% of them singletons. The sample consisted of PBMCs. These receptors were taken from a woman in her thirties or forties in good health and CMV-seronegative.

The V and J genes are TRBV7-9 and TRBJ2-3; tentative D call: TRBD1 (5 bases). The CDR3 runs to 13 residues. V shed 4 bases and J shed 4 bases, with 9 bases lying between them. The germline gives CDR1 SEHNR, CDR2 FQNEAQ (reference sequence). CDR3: CASSWQGSDTQYF. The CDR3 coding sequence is TGTGCCAGCAGCTGGCAGGGCTCAGATACGCAGTATTTT.

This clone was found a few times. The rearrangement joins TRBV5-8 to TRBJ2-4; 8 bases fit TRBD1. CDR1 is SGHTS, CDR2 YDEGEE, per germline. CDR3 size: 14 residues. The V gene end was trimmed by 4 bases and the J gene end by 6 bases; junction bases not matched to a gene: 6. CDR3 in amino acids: CASSLAGGLNIQYF. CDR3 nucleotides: TGTGCCAGCAGCCTCGCAGGGGGCTTAAACATTCAGTACTTC.

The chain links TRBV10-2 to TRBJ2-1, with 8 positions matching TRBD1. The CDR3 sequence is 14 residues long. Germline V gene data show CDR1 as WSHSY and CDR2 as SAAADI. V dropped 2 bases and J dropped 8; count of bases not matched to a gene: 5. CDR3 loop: CASSESQGAHEQFF. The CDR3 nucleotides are TGCGCCAGCAGTGAGAGTCAGGGGGCACATGAGCAGTTCTTC.

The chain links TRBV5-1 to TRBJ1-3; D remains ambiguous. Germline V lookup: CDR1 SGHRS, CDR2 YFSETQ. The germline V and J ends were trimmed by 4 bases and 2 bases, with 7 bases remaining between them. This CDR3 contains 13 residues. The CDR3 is CASSTEPGNTIYF. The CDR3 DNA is TGCGCCAGCAGCACAGAGCCTGGAAACACCATATATTTT.

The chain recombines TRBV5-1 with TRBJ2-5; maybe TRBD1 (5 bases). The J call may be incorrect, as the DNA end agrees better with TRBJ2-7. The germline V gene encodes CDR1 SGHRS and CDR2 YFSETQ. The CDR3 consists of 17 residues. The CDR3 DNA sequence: TGCGCCAGCAGCTTGGCCAGGGTAAGGGGCAGCTCCTACGAGCAGTACTTC. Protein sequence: CASSLARVRGSSYEQYF.

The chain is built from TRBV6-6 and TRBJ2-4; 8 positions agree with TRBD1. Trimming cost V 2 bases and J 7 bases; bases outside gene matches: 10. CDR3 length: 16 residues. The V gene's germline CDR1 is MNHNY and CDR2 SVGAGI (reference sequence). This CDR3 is CASSYKLRDRTNIQYF. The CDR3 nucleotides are TGTGCCAGCAGTTACAAGTTGCGGGACAGGACCAACATTCAGTACTTC.

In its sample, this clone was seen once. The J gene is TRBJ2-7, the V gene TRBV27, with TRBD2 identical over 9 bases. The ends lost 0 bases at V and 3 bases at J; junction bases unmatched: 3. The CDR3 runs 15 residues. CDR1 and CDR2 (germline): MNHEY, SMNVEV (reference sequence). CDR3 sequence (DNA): TGTGCCAGCAGTTTATCAGTAGCGGGGGACTACGAGCAGTACTTC. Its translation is CASSLSVAGDYEQYF.

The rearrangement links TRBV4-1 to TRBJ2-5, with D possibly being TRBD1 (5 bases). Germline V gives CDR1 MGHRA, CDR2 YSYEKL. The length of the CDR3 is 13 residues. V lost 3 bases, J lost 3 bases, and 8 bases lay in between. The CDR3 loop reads CASSQVTEETQYF. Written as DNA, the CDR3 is TGCGCCAGCAGCCAGGTGACAGAAGAGACCCAGTACTTC.

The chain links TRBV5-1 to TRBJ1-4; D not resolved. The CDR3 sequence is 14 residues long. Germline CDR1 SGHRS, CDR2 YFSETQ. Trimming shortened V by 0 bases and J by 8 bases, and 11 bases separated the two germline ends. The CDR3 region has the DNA TGCGCCAGCAGCTTGGGCCCCCCCGAGGAAAAACTGTTTTTT. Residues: CASSLGPPEEKLFF.

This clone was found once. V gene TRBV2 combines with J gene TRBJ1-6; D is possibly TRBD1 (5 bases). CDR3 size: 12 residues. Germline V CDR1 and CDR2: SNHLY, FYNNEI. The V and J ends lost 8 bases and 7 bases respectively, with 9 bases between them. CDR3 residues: CASERGNSPLHF. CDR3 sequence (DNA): TGTGCCAGCGAGCGGGGGAATTCACCCCTCCACTTT.

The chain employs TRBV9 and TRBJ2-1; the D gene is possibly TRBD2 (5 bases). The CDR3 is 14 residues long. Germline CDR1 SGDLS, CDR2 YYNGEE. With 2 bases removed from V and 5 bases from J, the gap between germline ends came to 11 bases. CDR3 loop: CASSVAVGDNEQFF. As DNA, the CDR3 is TGTGCCAGCAGCGTGGCCGTGGGAGACAATGAGCAGTTCTTC.

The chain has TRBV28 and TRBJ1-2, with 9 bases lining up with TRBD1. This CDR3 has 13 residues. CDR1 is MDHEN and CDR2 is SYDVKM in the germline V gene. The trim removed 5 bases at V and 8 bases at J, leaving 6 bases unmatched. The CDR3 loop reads CASSPDRGFGYTF. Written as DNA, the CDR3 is TGTGCCAGCAGTCCGGACAGGGGTTTCGGCTACACCTTC.

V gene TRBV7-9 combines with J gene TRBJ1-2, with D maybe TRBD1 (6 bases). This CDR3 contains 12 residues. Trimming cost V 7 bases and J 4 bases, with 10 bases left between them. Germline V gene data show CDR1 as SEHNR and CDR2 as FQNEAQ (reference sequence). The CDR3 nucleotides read TGTGCCAGCACAGAAGGGGGCTATGGCTACACCTTC. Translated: CASTEGGYGYTF.

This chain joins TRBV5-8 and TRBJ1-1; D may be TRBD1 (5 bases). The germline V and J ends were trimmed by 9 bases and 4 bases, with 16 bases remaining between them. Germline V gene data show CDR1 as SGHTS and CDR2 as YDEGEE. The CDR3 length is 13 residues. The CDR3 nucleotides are TGTGCCAACTCCGGGCAGGGAGGCACTGAAGCTTTCTTT. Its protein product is CANSGQGGTEAFF.

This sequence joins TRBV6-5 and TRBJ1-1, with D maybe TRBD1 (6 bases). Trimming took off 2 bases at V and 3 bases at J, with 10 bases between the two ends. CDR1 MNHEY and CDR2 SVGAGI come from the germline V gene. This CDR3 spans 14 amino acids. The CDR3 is CASSYGQRHTEAFF. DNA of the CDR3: TGTGCCAGCAGTTACGGACAGAGACACACTGAAGCTTTCTTT.